This TCR beta chain was documented in a study of blood T cell repertoires in COVID-19. Study-wide context: From T cells, B-cell-depleted T cells, or PBMCs came the material, which was cDNA or gDNA.

Authors' processing steps: For nucleated cells, counts were estimated from reference gene primer amplification. Profiled with immunoSEQ multiplex PCR; TCRdb holds only in-frame clones, not every one. V, J and clone size reflect that table, while D and trimming were determined from the DNA. The sample carries fewer than 200,000 clones, approximately 90% recorded once. CDR3 length: 14 amino acids. Trimming cost V 7 bases and J 3 bases; bases outside gene matches: 5. Germline CDR1 reads MDHEN; CDR2 reads SYDVKM. Followed longitudinally, the Seattle patients had been enrolled during active infection. The clonotype comes from a woman aged 70 to 79 with COVID-19, enrolled during active disease. The source material was peripheral blood. The chain joins TRBV28 to TRBJ1-2; 10 bases fit TRBD1. CDR3 amino acids: CASNSGTGDYGYTF. The CDR3 coding sequence is TGTGCCAGCAATTCCGGGACAGGGGACTATGGCTACACCTTC.